The 10 T cell receptor beta chains presented below share a single source sample, sequenced in a study of neurological immune-mediated disorders. TCRdb used MiXCR to reprocess the 5' RACE reads, holding one entry per CDR3 protein. The sample has 60,000 to 75,000 distinct CDR3 sequences, around 9.7% seen once; the top ten hold around 13%. As for time point: longitudinal time-point 2. The sequenced material came from PBMCs. The receptors were gathered from a man aged 25-40 years in good health.

This clonotype was counted many times. This sequence joins TRBV20-1 and TRBJ2-2, with TRBD2 identical over 13 bases. The CDR3 is made up of 18 amino acids. Germline loops: CDR1 DFQATT, CDR2 SNEGSKA (reference sequence). Trimming removed 2 bases from V and 1 base from J; junction bases left unmatched: 7. CDR3 sequence: CSARKWTSGSVNTGELFF. The CDR3 DNA follows: TGCAGTGCTAGAAAGTGGACTAGCGGGAGTGTGAACACCGGGGAGCTGTTTTTT.

At least ten counts were recorded for this clonotype. The rearrangement links TRBV27 to TRBJ1-3; TRBD1 aligns across 9 bases. Trimming cost V 4 bases and J 0 bases; bases outside gene matches: 1. The germline V gene encodes CDR1 MNHEY and CDR2 SMNVEV (reference sequence). The CDR3 covers 15 residues. CDR3 amino acids: CASSSTGGSGNTIYF. The CDR3 DNA is TGTGCCAGCAGTTCGACAGGGGGCTCTGGAAACACCATATATTTT.

This clonotype was seen repeatedly, ten times or more. This sequence joins TRBV20-1 and TRBJ1-1; D perhaps matches TRBD1 (6 bases). V lost 1 base and J 5 bases, leaving 17 bases between the germline ends. There are 15 residues in the CDR3. The germline V gene encodes CDR1 DFQATT and CDR2 SNEGSKA (reference sequence). Here the CDR3 DNA reads TGCAGTGCTAGAGGGGACACCTCGAGAGAGACTGAAGCTTTCTTT. Residues: CSARGDTSRETEAFF.

The rearrangement uses TRBV28 and TRBJ2-3, with unresolved D. The V gene's germline CDR1 is MDHEN and CDR2 SYDVKM. The CDR3 covers 15 residues. V lost 11 bases, J lost 2 bases, and 20 bases lay in between. The CDR3 loop is CASPPSDRNTDTQYF. The CDR3 DNA is TGTGCCTCCCCCCCATCGGATAGGAACACAGATACGCAGTATTTT.

This clonotype has ten or more counts. The V call is TRBV28, the J call TRBJ2-7, with D uncertain. Germline CDR1 and CDR2: MDHEN and SYDVKM. The CDR3 totals 12 residues. Trimming removed 3 bases at V and 3 bases at J, with 6 bases between. The CDR3, as DNA: TGTGCCAGCAGTTTGACCGGCTACGAGCAGTACTTC. Encoded protein: CASSLTGYEQYF.

This clonotype was counted many times. The chain carries TRBV2 and TRBJ2-1; 7 bases map to TRBD2. The CDR3 covers 16 residues. Germline lookup yields CDR1 SNHLY and CDR2 FYNNEI. V shed 6 bases, J shed 2 bases, and the junction held 10 bases outside the gene matches. CDR3 DNA sequence: TGTGCCAGCAGGGGAGGGGACTGGCCAACCTACAATGAGCAGTTCTTC. Its translation is CASRGGDWPTYNEQFF.

The sample holds many counts of this clonotype. The chain combines TRBV20-1 with TRBJ2-1, with D possibly TRBD2 on 5 matching bases. V was clipped by 0 bases and J by 0 bases, with 27 bases between them. This CDR3 contains 21 residues. In germline, CDR1 is DFQATT, CDR2 SNEGSKA (reference sequence). For the CDR3, the DNA is TGCAGTGCTAGAGATTTTGATCCCAAAAAATCTAGCCCCAGCTCCTACAATGAGCAGTTCTTC. Its translation is CSARDFDPKKSSPSSYNEQFF.

This clonotype was picked up many times. The chain uses TRBV5-1 and TRBJ2-7; D remains ambiguous. The CDR3 loop spans 13 amino acids. Trimming shortened V by 2 bases and J by 5 bases, and 11 bases separated the two germline ends. Germline lookup yields CDR1 SGHRS and CDR2 YFSETQ. The CDR3 sequence is CASSFRTDHEQYF. The CDR3 region has the DNA TGCGCCAGCAGCTTCAGGACGGATCACGAGCAGTACTTC.

This clonotype has at least ten counts. The chain employs TRBV10-3 and TRBJ2-5; 15 bases agree with TRBD2. Germline CDR1 is ENHRY and CDR2 is SYGVKD. The junction had 7 bases not matched to a gene; V was cut back by 6 bases and J by 5 bases. The CDR3 length is 16 residues. CDR3 sequence reads: CAISLGLAGGPETQYF. The CDR3, as DNA: TGTGCCATCAGCCTCGGACTAGCGGGAGGGCCTGAGACCCAGTACTTC.

This clonotype was counted many times. The gene calls are TRBV5-4 and TRBJ2-5; 7 bases are a match to TRBD2. From germline, CDR1 is SGHNT and CDR2 YYREEE (reference sequence). The V and J ends lost 6 bases and 7 bases, in that order; junction bases with no gene match: 12. The CDR3 is made up of 14 amino acids. CDR3 sequence: CASNRRETGVTQYF. The CDR3 DNA is TGTGCCAGCAATCGGCGGGAGACGGGGGTGACCCAGTACTTC.